These 15 T cell receptor beta chains originate from one sample sequenced in a study of human T cells and chemical hapten exposure. Stated time point: patch test 3, about 24 weeks after DPC sensitization. Treatment meaning: therapeutic diphenylcyclopropenone sensitization with weekly scalp DPC. TCRdb independently ran MiXCR on the RACE reads; one entry per CDR3 protein. The sample includes roughly 200,000 distinct CDR3 sequences, approximately 24% of them seen just once. Sequencing was performed on whole blood, taken in connection with sensitization to the hapten diphenylcyclopropenone (DPC). Every receptor here comes from a woman between 35 and 50 years old with alopecia areata. Some clones in this sample may be carry-over from other donors' samples.

In its sample, this clonotype was seen a few times. The rearrangement uses TRBV6-2 or TRBV6-3 and TRBJ2-7; D uncertain. The V end was cut by 8 bases, the J end by 2 bases, with 16 bases between. The CDR3 loop spans 14 amino acids. CDR1 is MNHEY, CDR2 SVGEGT, per germline. CDR3 sequence reads: CASRLGPPPYEQYF. The CDR3 DNA is TGTGCCAGCCGCCTGGGCCCCCCCCCCTACGAGCAGTACTTC.

The gene calls are TRBV28 and TRBJ2-7; perhaps TRBD1 as D (5 bases). The germline gives CDR1 MDHEN, CDR2 SYDVKM. The CDR3 is 14 amino acids. V was pared by 2 bases and J by 4 bases, with 12 bases between. The CDR3 bases are TGTGCCAGCAGTTTAATCAGGGCCGGGTACGAGCAGTACTTC. Protein: CASSLIRAGYEQYF.

The CDR3 DNA reads TGCGCCAGCAGCGTAACCGGGACAGAAGAGACCCAGTACTTC. Amino acid sequence: CASSVTGTEETQYF. The V gene is TRBV5-1, the J gene TRBJ2-5, with 7 positions matching TRBD1. V trimming: 4 bases; J trimming: 3 bases; junction bases outside the gene matches: 6. The CDR3 is 14 amino acids. The germline V gene encodes CDR1 SGHRS and CDR2 YFSETQ.

The table lists this clonotype with a few counts. The rearrangement joins TRBV4-2 to TRBJ2-4; no reliable D call. The V end was cut by 2 bases, the J end by 4 bases, with 6 bases between. This CDR3 region has 13 residues. CDR1 is LGHNA and CDR2 is YNFKEQ in the germline V gene. CDR3 DNA sequence: TGTGCCAGCAGCCAATCTCGGAAAAACATTCAGTACTTC. Its protein product is CASSQSRKNIQYF.

The V call is TRBV4-2, the J call TRBJ2-4; D is perhaps TRBD1 or TRBD2 (6 bases each). This CDR3 contains 18 residues. Germline V lookup: CDR1 LGHNA, CDR2 YNFKEQ. V gave up 2 bases and J gave up 3 bases, with 20 bases separating them. This CDR3 is CASSQFSIRLGGKNIQYF. The CDR3 region has the DNA TGTGCCAGCAGCCAATTCTCTATACGACTAGGGGGCAAAAACATTCAGTACTTC.

The CDR3 loop is CASSFLKTQYF. The DNA of the CDR3 is TGTGCCAGCAGTTTCCTAAAGACCCAGTACTTC. The rearrangement links TRBV28 to TRBJ2-5, with D uncertain. V lost 3 bases to trimming and J lost 6 bases, with 5 bases between them. CDR1 is MDHEN and CDR2 is SYDVKM in the germline V gene. The CDR3 runs to 11 residues.

This clonotype showed up just a few times. The rearrangement links TRBV29-1 to TRBJ2-5; D is undetermined. The ends were cut back, 0 bases at V and 7 bases at J, with 3 bases in the middle. The CDR3 totals 10 residues. Looked up from germline, CDR1 is SQVTM and CDR2 is ANQGSEA. The CDR3 region has the DNA TGCAGCGTTGAAGAGGGGACCCAGTACTTC. Translating it yields CSVEEGTQYF.

This chain uses TRBV29-1 with TRBJ1-5; tentatively, D is TRBD1 (5 bases). CDR3 size: 14 residues. Germline V gene sequence: CDR1 SQVTM, CDR2 ANQGSEA. Trimming left V 4 bases short and J 0 bases short, with 10 bases between. CDR3: CSVGGPDSNQPQHF. The DNA for the CDR3 is TGCAGCGTTGGGGGACCCGATAGCAATCAGCCCCAGCATTTT.

A few counts support this clonotype. Written as DNA, the CDR3 is TGTGCCAGCAGCTCCTCGCCCAGAAATGAGCAGTTCTTC. Translating gives CASSSSPRNEQFF. V gene TRBV7-8 combines with J gene TRBJ2-1; D is uncertain. The germline V gene has CDR1 SGHVS and CDR2 FQNEAQ. The CDR3 spans 13 residues. Trimming took off 4 bases at V and 7 bases at J, with 11 bases between the two ends. Together with reference TRBV7-8 and TRBJ2-1, the CDR3 gives the full variable domain: GAGVSQSPRYKVAKRGQDVALRCDPISGHVSLFWYQQALGQGPEFLTYFQNEAQLDKSGLPSDRFFAERPEGSVSTLKIQRTQQEDSAVYLCASSSSPRNEQFFGPGTRLTVL.

This clonotype was detected a few times. The DNA for the CDR3 is TGTGCCACCAGCAGAGATCATACCCCCTACGAGCAGTACTTC. Residues: CATSRDHTPYEQYF. The chain recombines TRBV15 with TRBJ2-7; D uncertain. Per the germline V gene, CDR1 is LNHNV and CDR2 is YYDKDF (reference sequence). The V end was cut by 0 bases, the J end by 2 bases, with 8 bases between. The CDR3 is made up of 14 amino acids. Together with reference TRBV15 and TRBJ2-7, the CDR3 gives the full variable domain: DAMVIQNPRYQVTQFGKPVTLSCSQTLNHNVMYWYQQKSSQAPKLLFHYYDKDFNNEADTPDNFQSRRPNTSFCFLDIRSPGLGDTAMYLCATSRDHTPYEQYFGPGTRLTVT.

The chain uses TRBV7-2 and TRBJ2-5; 7 bases agree with TRBD2. This CDR3 spans 16 amino acids. Per the germline V gene, CDR1 is SGHTA and CDR2 is FQGNSA. V was clipped by 1 base and J by 2 bases; unmatched bases: 7. The chain's CDR3 is CASSLGFLAAQETQYF. The CDR3 DNA follows: TGTGCCAGCAGCTTAGGGTTTCTAGCGGCACAAGAGACCCAGTACTTC.

This clonotype occurred a few times. J is TRBJ1-1 and V is TRBV4-3, with a tentative D call TRBD1 (5 bases). Trimming left V 1 base short and J 2 bases short, with 11 bases between. Germline V CDR1 and CDR2: LGHNA, YSLEER. This CDR3 has 15 amino acids. The CDR3 DNA reads as TGCGCCAGCAGCCAAGCAAGGACACGAAACACTGAAGCTTTCTTT. Its protein product is CASSQARTRNTEAFF.

The chain joins TRBV4-2 to TRBJ2-3; TRBD2 agrees at 10 bases. Germline V gene sequence: CDR1 LGHNA, CDR2 YNFKEQ. V lost 2 bases and J lost 2; bases outside the gene matches: 16. The CDR3 sequence is 20 residues long. CDR3 sequence (DNA): TGTGCCAGCAGCCAATACCCGGGGGCTAGCGGGGGACTAACCACAGATACGCAGTATTTT. The encoded protein is CASSQYPGASGGLTTDTQYF.

This clonotype turned up a few times. The chain combines TRBV27 with TRBJ2-7, with TRBD1 identical over 10 bases. V dropped 3 bases and J dropped 6; count of bases not matched to a gene: 5. This CDR3 has 14 amino acids. Per the germline V gene, CDR1 is MNHEY and CDR2 is SMNVEV (reference sequence). The CDR3 nucleotides are TGTGCCAGCAGTTTTAGGGGGGACAGGGGCGAGCAGTACTTC. Protein sequence: CASSFRGDRGEQYF.

The rearrangement uses TRBV6-6 and TRBJ2-2; 8 bases align to TRBD1. The V gene's germline CDR1 is MNHNY and CDR2 SVGAGI (reference sequence). V lost 11 bases to trimming and J lost 5 bases; unmatched junction nucleotides: 16. The CDR3 consists of 16 residues. The CDR3 region is CAGNQMAGGRTGELFF. The CDR3 bases are TGTGCCGGAAACCAAATGGCAGGGGGCAGGACCGGGGAGCTGTTTTTT.